Presented here are 4 T cell receptor beta chains from one specimen sequenced in a study of siplizumab effects on memory and regulatory T cells. Profiled with immunoSEQ multiplex PCR; TCRdb holds only in-frame clones, not every one. The sample yields about 120,000 clones, roughly 93% seen once. The sample taken for sequencing was non-Treg CD4+ T cells sorted from blood. These receptors were taken from a human donor in good health.

The V gene is TRBV4-1, the J gene TRBJ2-2; maybe TRBD1 (6 bases). V lost 3 bases to trimming and J lost 5 bases, with 13 bases between them. Looked up from germline, CDR1 is MGHRA and CDR2 is YSYEKL. The CDR3 is made up of 15 amino acids. In DNA, the CDR3 is TGCGCCAGCAGCCACCCCCTCCAGGGGACCGGGGAGCTGTTTTTT. Amino acid sequence: CASSHPLQGTGELFF.

The genes are TRBV5-6 and TRBJ2-2, with 10 bases aligning to TRBD1. The CDR3 consists of 14 residues. V shed 4 bases and J 6 bases; nucleotides not matched to a gene: 3. The V gene's germline CDR1 is SGHDT and CDR2 YYEEEE. Here the CDR3 DNA reads TGTGCCAGCAGCGGACAGGGGGTGCCCGGGGAGCTGTTTTTT. Protein product: CASSGQGVPGELFF.

The gene calls are TRBV11-3 and TRBJ2-3; D might be TRBD2 (7 bases). This CDR3 contains 15 residues. Germline loops: CDR1 SGHNT, CDR2 YENEEA. Trimming stripped 5 bases from V and 0 bases from J, with 12 bases between. CDR3 sequence: CASSPGGPSTDTQYF. Here the CDR3 DNA reads TGTGCCAGCAGCCCCGGGGGGCCAAGCACAGATACGCAGTATTTT.

The gene calls are TRBV29-1 and TRBJ1-2, with D tentatively TRBD1 (5 bases). CDR1 SQVTM and CDR2 ANQGSEA come from the germline V gene. Trimming shortened V by 2 bases and J by 7 bases, and 20 bases separated the two germline ends. This CDR3 region has 15 residues. CDR3: CSVEQALTGLRGYTF. In nucleotides, the CDR3 is TGCAGCGTTGAACAGGCCCTCACAGGTTTACGTGGCTACACCTTC.